This TCR beta chain derives from a study of graft-versus-host responses after intestinal transplantation. Study-wide findings and caveats: There were GvH clones found in recipient marrow, and some of them appeared first in ileum or blood.

On this clone itself: Its antigen is unknown.

The length of the CDR3 is 14 residues. Trimming took off 6 bases at V and 4 bases at J, with 15 bases between the two ends. Germline CDR1 reads SNHLY; CDR2 reads FYNNEI. Only in-frame clones appear in the TCRdb table, and some are missing; sequencing was by immunoSEQ multiplex PCR. The sample has about 120,000 clones, around nine tenths seen once. The material was unstimulated CD4+ T cells sorted from spleen or lymph node cells, obtained before intestinal transplant. This chain uses TRBV2 with TRBJ1-2, with D uncertain. The sequence was collected from a human donor who received an intestinal transplant. The CDR3 spells CASRPGSGAYGYTF. The CDR3 bases are TGTGCCAGCAGGCCCGGGTCTGGAGCCTATGGCTACACCTTC. The full variable domain, rest sourced from reference TRBV2 and TRBJ1-2, is EPEVTQTPSHQVTQMGQEVILRCVPISNHLYFYWYRQILGQKVEFLVSFYNNEISEKSEIFDDQFSVERPDGSNFTLKIRSTKLEDSAMYFCASRPGSGAYGYTFGSGTRLTVV.